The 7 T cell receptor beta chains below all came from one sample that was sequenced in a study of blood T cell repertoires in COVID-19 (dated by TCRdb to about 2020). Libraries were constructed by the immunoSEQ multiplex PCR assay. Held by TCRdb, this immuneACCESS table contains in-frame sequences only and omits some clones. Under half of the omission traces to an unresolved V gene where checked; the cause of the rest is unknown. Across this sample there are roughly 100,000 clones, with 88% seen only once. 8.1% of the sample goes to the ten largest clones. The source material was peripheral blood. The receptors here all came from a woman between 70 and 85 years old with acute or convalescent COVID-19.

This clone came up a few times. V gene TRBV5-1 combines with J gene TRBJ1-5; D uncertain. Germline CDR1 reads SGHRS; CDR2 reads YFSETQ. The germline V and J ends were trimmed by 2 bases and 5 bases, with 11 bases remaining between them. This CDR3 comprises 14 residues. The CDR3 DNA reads TGCGCCAGCAGCTTCGGAGGCGGAGATCAGCCCCAGCATTTT. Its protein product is CASSFGGGDQPQHF.

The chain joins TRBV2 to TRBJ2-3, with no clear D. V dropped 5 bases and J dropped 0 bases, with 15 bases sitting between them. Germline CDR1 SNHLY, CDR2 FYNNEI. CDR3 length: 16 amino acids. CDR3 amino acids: CASSQIQNSSTDTQYF. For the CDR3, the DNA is TGTGCCAGCAGTCAGATACAGAATTCTAGCACAGATACGCAGTATTTT.

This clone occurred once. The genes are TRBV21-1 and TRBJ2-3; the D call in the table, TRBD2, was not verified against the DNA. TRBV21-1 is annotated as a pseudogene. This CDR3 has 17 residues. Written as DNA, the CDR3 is TGTGCCAGCAGCAAAATTTTCGGTGATCTGGTCACAGATACGCAGTATTTT. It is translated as CASSKIFGDLVTDTQYF.

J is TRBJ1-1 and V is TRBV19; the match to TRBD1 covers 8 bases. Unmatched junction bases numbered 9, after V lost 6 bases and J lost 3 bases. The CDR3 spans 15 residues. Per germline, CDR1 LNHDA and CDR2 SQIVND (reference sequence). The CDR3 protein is CASRNHRGIDTEAFF. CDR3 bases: TGTGCCAGTAGAAATCACAGGGGGATAGACACTGAAGCTTTCTTT.

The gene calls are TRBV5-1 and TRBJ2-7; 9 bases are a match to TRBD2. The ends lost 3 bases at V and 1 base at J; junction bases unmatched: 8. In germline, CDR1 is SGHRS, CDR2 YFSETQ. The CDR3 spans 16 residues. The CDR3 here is CASSWTLAGLSYEQYF. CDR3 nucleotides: TGCGCCAGCAGCTGGACCCTAGCGGGGCTATCCTACGAGCAGTACTTC. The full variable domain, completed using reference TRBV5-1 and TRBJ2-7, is KAGVTQTPRYLIKTRGQQVTLSCSPISGHRSVSWYQQTPGQGLQFLFEYFSETQRNKGNFPGRFSGRQFSNSRSEMNVSTLELGDSALYLCASSWTLAGLSYEQYFGPGTRLTVT.

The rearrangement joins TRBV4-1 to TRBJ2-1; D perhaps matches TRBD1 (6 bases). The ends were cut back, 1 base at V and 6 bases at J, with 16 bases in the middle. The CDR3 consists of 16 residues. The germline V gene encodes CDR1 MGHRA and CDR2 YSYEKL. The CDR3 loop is CASSQGSQGFSNEQFF. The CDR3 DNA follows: TGCGCCAGCAGCCAAGGATCGCAGGGGTTCTCCAATGAGCAGTTCTTC.

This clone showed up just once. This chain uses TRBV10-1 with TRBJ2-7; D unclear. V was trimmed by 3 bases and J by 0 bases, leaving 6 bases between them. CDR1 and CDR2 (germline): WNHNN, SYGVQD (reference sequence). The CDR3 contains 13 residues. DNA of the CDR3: TGCGCCAGCAGTGACAGGTTCTCCTACGAGCAGTACTTC. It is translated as CASSDRFSYEQYF.